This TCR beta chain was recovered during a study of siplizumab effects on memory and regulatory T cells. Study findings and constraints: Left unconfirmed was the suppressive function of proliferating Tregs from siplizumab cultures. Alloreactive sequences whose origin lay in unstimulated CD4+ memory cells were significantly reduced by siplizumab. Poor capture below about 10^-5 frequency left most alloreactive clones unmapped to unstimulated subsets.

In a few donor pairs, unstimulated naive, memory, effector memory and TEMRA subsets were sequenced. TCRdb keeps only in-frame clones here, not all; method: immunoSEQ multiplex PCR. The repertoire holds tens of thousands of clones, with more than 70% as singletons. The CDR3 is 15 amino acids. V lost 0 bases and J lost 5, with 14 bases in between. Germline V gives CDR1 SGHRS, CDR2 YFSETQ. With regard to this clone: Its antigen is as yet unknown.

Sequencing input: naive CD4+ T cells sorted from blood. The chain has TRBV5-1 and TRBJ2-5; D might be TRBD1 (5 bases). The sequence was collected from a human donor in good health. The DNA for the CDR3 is TGCGCCAGCAGCTTGGCTAGGGGTCAAGGGGAGACCCAGTACTTC. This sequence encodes CASSLARGQGETQYF.